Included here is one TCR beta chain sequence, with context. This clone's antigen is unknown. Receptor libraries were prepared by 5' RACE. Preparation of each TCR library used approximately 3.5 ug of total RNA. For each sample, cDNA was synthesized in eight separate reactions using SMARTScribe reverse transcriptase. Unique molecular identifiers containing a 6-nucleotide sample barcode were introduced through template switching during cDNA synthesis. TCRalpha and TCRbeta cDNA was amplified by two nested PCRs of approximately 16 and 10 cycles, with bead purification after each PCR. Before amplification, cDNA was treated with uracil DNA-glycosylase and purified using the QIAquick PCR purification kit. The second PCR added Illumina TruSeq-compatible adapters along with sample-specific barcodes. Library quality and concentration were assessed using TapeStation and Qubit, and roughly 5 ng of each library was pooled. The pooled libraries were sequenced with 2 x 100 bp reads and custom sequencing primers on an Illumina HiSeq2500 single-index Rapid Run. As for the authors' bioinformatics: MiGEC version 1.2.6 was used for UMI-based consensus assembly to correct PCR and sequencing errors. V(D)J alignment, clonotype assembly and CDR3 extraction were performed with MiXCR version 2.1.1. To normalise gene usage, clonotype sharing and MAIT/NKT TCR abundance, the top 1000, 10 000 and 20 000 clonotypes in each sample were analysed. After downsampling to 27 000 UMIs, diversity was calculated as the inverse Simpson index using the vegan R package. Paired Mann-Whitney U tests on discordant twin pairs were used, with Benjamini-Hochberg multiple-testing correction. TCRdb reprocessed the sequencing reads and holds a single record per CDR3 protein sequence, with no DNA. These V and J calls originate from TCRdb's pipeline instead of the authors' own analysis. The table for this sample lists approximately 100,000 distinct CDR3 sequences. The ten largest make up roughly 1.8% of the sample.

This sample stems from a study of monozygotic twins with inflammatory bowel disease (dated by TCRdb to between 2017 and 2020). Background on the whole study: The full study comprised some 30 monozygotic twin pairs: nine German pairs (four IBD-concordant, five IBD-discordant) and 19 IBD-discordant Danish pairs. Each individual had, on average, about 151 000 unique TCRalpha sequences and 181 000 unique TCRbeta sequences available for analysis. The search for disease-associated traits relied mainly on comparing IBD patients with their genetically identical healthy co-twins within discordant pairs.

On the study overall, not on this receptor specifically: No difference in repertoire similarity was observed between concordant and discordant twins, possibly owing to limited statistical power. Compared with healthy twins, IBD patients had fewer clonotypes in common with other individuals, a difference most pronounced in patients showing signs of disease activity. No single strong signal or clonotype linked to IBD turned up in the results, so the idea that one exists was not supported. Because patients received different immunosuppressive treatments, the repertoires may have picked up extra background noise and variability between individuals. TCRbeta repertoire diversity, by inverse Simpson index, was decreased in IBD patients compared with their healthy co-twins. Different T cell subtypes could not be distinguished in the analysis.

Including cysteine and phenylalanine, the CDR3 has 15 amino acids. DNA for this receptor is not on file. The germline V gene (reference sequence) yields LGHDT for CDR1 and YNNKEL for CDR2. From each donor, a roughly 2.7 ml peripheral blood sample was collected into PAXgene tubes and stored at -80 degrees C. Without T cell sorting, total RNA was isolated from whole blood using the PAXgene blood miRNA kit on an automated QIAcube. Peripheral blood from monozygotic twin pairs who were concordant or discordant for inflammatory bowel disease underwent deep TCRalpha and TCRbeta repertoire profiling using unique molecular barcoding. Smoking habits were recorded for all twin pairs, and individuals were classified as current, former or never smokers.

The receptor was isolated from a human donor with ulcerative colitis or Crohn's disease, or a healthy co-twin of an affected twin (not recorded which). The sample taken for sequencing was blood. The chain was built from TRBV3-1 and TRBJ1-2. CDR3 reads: CASSQGLQGRRGYTF.